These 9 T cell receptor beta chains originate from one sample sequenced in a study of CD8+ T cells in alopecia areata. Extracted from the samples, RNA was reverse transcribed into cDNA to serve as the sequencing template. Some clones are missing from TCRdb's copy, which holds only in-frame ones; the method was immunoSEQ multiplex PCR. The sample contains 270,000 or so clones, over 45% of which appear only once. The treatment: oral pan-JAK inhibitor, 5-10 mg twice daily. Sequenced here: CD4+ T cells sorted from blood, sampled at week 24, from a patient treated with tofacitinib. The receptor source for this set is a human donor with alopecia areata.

CDR3 sequence: CASSYSDSNTEAFF. In DNA form, the CDR3 reads TGTGCCAGCAGTTACTCCGACAGTAACACTGAAGCTTTCTTT. The V gene is TRBV6-6, the J gene TRBJ1-1; the D gene is possibly TRBD1 (5 bases). This CDR3 spans 14 amino acids. Per the germline V gene, CDR1 is MNHNY and CDR2 is SVGAGI (reference sequence). Trimming took 0 bases from V and 2 from J, leaving 7 bases between them.

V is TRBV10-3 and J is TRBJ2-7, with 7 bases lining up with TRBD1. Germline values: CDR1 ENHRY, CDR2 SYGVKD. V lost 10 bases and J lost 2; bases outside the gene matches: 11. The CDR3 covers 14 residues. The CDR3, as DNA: TGTGCCACCTCAAACCGGGACAGTCCCTACGAGCAGTACTTC. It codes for CATSNRDSPYEQYF.

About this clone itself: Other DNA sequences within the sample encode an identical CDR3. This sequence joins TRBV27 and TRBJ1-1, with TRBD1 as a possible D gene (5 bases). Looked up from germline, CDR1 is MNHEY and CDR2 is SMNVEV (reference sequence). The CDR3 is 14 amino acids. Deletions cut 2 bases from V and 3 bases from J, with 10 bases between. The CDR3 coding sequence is TGTGCCAGCAGTTTAAACAGGAGGGACACTGAAGCTTTCTTT. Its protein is CASSLNRRDTEAFF.

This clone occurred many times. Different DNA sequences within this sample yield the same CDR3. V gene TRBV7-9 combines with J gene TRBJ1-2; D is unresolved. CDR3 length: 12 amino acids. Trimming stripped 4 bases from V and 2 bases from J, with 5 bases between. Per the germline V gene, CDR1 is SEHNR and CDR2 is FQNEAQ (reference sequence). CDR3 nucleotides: TGTGCCAGCAGCTCCTCCAACTATGGCTACACCTTC. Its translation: CASSSSNYGYTF.

CDR3 sequence: CAWSFGGQLNQPQHF. DNA for the CDR3: TGTGCCTGGAGTTTTGGGGGACAGCTCAATCAGCCCCAGCATTTT. V gene TRBV30 combines with J gene TRBJ1-5, with 7 bases fitting TRBD1. The CDR3 is 15 residues long. CDR1 and CDR2 from the germline V gene are GTSNPN and SVGIG (reference sequence). Trimming cost V 2 bases and J 3 bases; bases outside gene matches: 7.

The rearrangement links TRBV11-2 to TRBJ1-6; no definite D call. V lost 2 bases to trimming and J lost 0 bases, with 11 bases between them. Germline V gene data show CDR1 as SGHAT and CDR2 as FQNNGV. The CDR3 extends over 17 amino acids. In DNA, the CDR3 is TGTGCCAGCAGCTTACGGCGTCCCAGCTCCTATAATTCACCCCTCCACTTT. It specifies CASSLRRPSSYNSPLHF.

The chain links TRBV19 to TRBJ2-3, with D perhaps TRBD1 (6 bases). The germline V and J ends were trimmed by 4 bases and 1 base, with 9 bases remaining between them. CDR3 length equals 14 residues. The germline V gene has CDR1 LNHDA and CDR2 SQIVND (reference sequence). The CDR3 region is CASSRAGGTDTQYF. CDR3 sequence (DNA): TGTGCCAGTAGTAGGGCAGGGGGCACAGATACGCAGTATTTT.

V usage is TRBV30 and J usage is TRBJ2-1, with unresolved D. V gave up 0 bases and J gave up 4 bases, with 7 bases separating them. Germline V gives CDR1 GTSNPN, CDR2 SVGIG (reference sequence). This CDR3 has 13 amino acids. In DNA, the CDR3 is TGTGCCTGGAGTGTTGAGAGATACAATGAGCAGTTCTTC. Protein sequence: CAWSVERYNEQFF. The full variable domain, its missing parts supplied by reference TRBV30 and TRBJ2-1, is SQTIHQWPATLVQPVGSPLSLECTVEGTSNPNLYWYRQAAGRGLQLLFYSVGIGQISSEVPQNLSASRPQDRQFILSSKKLLLSDSGFYLCAWSVERYNEQFFGPGTRLTVL.

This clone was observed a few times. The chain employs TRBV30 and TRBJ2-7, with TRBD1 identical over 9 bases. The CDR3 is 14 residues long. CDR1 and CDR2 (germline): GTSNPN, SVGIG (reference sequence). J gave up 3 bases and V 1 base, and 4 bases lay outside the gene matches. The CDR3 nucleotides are TGTGCCTGGAGTGCCCCGGACAGGGGCTACGAGCAGTACTTC. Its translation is CAWSAPDRGYEQYF.